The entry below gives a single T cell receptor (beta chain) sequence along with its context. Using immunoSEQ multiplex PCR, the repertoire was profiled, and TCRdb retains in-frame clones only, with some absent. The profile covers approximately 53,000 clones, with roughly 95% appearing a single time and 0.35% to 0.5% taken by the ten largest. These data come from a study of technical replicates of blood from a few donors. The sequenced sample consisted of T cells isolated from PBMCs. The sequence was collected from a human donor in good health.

CDR3 in amino acids: CASTGWPPNTDTQYF. The DNA of the CDR3 is TGTGCCAGCACGGGGTGGCCTCCCAACACAGATACGCAGTATTTT. The gene calls are TRBV2 and TRBJ2-3, with a weak D call TRBD2 (5 bases). Between the trimmed V and J ends, which lost 7 bases and 2 bases, there was a span of 16 bases. Germline loops: CDR1 SNHLY, CDR2 FYNNEI. The CDR3 is made up of 15 amino acids.